This T cell receptor beta chain was recovered during a study of T cell clonality in common variable immunodeficiency. The CDR3 runs 15 residues. Germline CDR1 and CDR2: KGHSH and LQKENI. Trimming took off 2 bases at V and 3 bases at J, with 13 bases between the two ends. Equal genomic DNA amounts from CVID and control samples were sequenced. Repertoires were generated with immunoSEQ multiplex PCR, while TCRdb's copy carries only in-frame clones and drops some. There are about 52,000 clones in the sample, none observed a single time. In its sample, this clone was seen many times. The observed sequence ends 3 residues before the CDR3 terminus, with the missing tail filled in from the germline J gene.

The chain links TRBV18 to TRBJ1-2, with D perhaps TRBD1 (5 bases). The TCR was taken from a person aged 18 to 75 in good health. The sequenced sample was peripheral blood mononuclear cells. Partial CDR3 DNA: TGTGCCAGCTCACCAGTCAACCGGGGGGACTATGGC. It codes for CASSPVNRGDYG. The CDR3, in full, reads CASSPVNRGDYGYTF. The full variable domain, rest sourced from reference TRBV18 and TRBJ1-2, is NAGVMQNPRHLVRRRGQEARLRCSPMKGHSHVYWYRQLPEEGLKFMVYLQKENIIDESGMPKERFSAEFPKEGPSILRIQQVVRGDSAAYFCASSPVNRGDYGYTFGSGTRLTVV.